The source of this TCR beta chain is a study of shared clonotypes between healthy human individuals. Study overall: A donor's plate count was three for CD4 naive and three for CD4 memory; CD8 naive had two and CD8 memory one.

As regards this clone: The antigen is undetermined.

Sequencing was performed with immunoSEQ multiplex PCR; in TCRdb, only in-frame clones are kept and a portion is missing. The profile shows more than 2,000,000 clones, approximately 92% of them singletons. The study, taken as a whole, reports: Clonotype sharing among the donors was expected to vary with sequencing depth. Even with large depth, rarefaction showed that sorted-subset sequencing was incomplete.

The CDR3 totals 13 residues. V lost 1 base, J lost 5 bases, and 8 bases lay in between. The germline V gene has CDR1 GTSNPN and CDR2 SVGIG (reference sequence). The sequenced sample was naive CD4+ T cells sorted from blood. As for subset: CD45RA+ positively selected. The clonotype originates from a man younger than 35 in good health. The genes are TRBV30 and TRBJ2-2, with a possible D match to TRBD1 (5 bases). The CDR3 nucleotides are TGTGCCTGGAGTGATCAGGGAACCGGGGAGCTGTTTTTT. As protein: CAWSDQGTGELFF.